Following are 13 T cell receptor beta chains from one sample sequenced in a study of tumor-infiltrating lymphocytes in glioblastoma multiforme. TCR beta libraries were built from RNA through three nested multiplex PCR rounds using modified ARM-PCR. TCRdb redid the calling of the multiplex PCR reads with MiXCR, one entry per CDR3 protein. This sample has fewer than 40,000 distinct CDR3 sequences; 60% to 75% occur once, and the top ten carry approximately 35%. Sequencing was carried out using brain tumor tissue. These receptors were obtained from a male donor with glioblastoma.

This chain links TRBV12-3 or TRBV12-4 with TRBJ2-7, with a tentative D call TRBD2 (5 bases). This CDR3 comprises 13 residues. The germline V and J ends were trimmed by 1 base and 7 bases, with 11 bases remaining between them. CDR3 protein: CASSLVGGIEQYF. The DNA for the CDR3 is TGTGCCAGCAGTTTAGTCGGAGGAATAGAGCAGTACTTC.

The CDR3 DNA is TGTGCCGCCGGAACCGGATTCACAGATACGCAGTATTTT. As protein: CAAGTGFTDTQYF. The rearrangement joins TRBV10-3 to TRBJ2-3, with D hard to call. CDR1 is ENHRY, CDR2 SYGVKD, per germline. CDR3 length: 13 amino acids. The V and J ends lost 11 bases and 2 bases respectively, with 14 bases between them.

Worth noting for this clonotype: A much more abundant neighbour one base away suggests this may be a read error. The J gene is TRBJ2-3, the V gene TRBV30, with 8 positions matching TRBD2. Per germline, CDR1 GTSNPN and CDR2 SVGIG (reference sequence). CDR3 length: 16 amino acids. The CDR3 DNA reads as TGTGTCTGGAGTCGGGGGGGCAGGGGCGTAGGAGATACGCAGTATTTT. Protein sequence: CVWSRGGRGVGDTQYF.

A single count supports this clonotype. V and J are TRBV5-1 and TRBJ2-7; 9 bases are a match to TRBD2. V was pared by 4 bases and J by 1 base, with 6 bases of the junction left unmatched. The CDR3 spans 15 residues. Looked up from germline, CDR1 is SGHRS and CDR2 is YFSETQ. This CDR3 is CASSRTSDGSYEQYF. The CDR3 DNA follows: TGCGCCAGCAGCCGGACTAGCGATGGGTCCTACGAGCAGTACTTC.

This clonotype has ten or more counts. This chain uses TRBV6-6 with TRBJ2-1, with D possibly matching TRBD2 (6 bases). V dropped 6 bases and J dropped 9 bases, with 12 bases sitting between them. The CDR3 loop spans 12 amino acids. Germline V lookup: CDR1 MNHNY, CDR2 SVGAGI (reference sequence). As DNA, the CDR3 is TGTGCCAGCAGGGAGGGGTTTTCTGAGCAGTTCTTC. Protein sequence: CASREGFSEQFF.

The chain recombines TRBV11-3 with TRBJ2-2; D is uncertain. The CDR3 covers 13 residues. From germline, CDR1 is SGHNT and CDR2 YENEEA. V was clipped by 8 bases and J by 6 bases, with 13 bases between them. The chain's CDR3 is CASGQSGPGELFF. The CDR3 DNA reads TGTGCCAGCGGCCAGTCCGGGCCCGGGGAGCTGTTTTTT.

This clonotype was observed at least ten times. This chain uses TRBV5-1 with TRBJ2-7; 16 bases fit TRBD2. The CDR3 loop spans 18 amino acids. Per germline, CDR1 SGHRS and CDR2 YFSETQ. V trimming: 0 bases; J trimming: 3 bases; junction bases outside the gene matches: 6. The CDR3 region has the DNA TGCGCCAGCAGCTTGGTCGGGACTAGCGGGAGGGCTGTCTACGAGCAGTACTTC. Residues: CASSLVGTSGRAVYEQYF.

Comments on this clonotype: Mismatch with germline at one junction end may stem from a read error. The chain carries TRBV20-1 and TRBJ2-5; D is unresolved. Germline assignment: CDR1 DFQATT and CDR2 SNEGSKA (reference sequence). The CDR3 totals 14 residues. The CDR3 protein is CNARDLGYGEIQYF. CDR3 bases: TGCAATGCTAGAGATCTGGGGTATGGAGAGATCCAGTACTTC.

This clonotype was counted once. Because it lacks the conserved phenylalanine or tryptophan at the end, this CDR3 is likely a read error. The DNA is omitted, as the CDR3 cannot be located on it reliably, and the CDR3 follows TCRdb's listing. The chain couples TRBV5-4 to TRBJ2-1; the D call of TRBD1 is as the table states it, not checked on the DNA. The CDR3 is 15 amino acids in total, end residues counted. Germline-derived CDR1 and CDR2 are SGHNT and YYREEE (reference sequence). The CDR3 sequence: CAAAGQGAPIHEQFY.

This clonotype was seen more than once but under ten times. Its ends do not fully match the called genes, so a read error is possible. The rearrangement joins TRBV29-1 to TRBJ1-2; possibly TRBD1 for D (5 bases). The CDR3 sequence is 12 residues long. Germline assignment: CDR1 SQVTM and CDR2 ANQGSEA. CDR3 nucleotides: TGCAGCATGGACAATCCTAACTATGACTACACCTTC. Its translation is CSMDNPNYDYTF.

The chain combines TRBV12-3 or TRBV12-4 with TRBJ1-2; perhaps TRBD1 as D (5 bases). V was pared by 7 bases and J by 11 bases, with 17 bases between. The CDR3 is made up of 12 amino acids. CDR3 sequence reads: CASTPGGGGYTF. The CDR3 DNA follows: TGTGCCAGCACGCCGGGGGGTGGCGGTTACACCTTC.

Many counts were recorded for this clonotype. The chain has TRBV10-3 and TRBJ2-3, with TRBD2 matching 7 bases. The V gene's germline CDR1 is ENHRY and CDR2 SYGVKD. The CDR3 contains 17 residues. V lost 7 bases, J lost 5 bases, and 18 bases stayed unmatched. In nucleotides, the CDR3 is TGTGCCATCAAAGGTTCAAGTGGTGGGAGGGCCAGAGATACGCAGTATTTT. Amino acids: CAIKGSSGGRARDTQYF.

A word on this clonotype: One end of the junction fails to match germline, which may point to a read error. The chain links TRBV20-1 to TRBJ1-2; TRBD1 matches 8 bases. The CDR3 has 15 amino acids. CDR1 is DFQATT, CDR2 SNEGSKA, per germline (reference sequence). The CDR3 sequence is CSAPVLQGAIDSYIF. The DNA for the CDR3 is TGCAGTGCTCCGGTTCTTCAGGGGGCGATCGATAGCTACATCTTC.